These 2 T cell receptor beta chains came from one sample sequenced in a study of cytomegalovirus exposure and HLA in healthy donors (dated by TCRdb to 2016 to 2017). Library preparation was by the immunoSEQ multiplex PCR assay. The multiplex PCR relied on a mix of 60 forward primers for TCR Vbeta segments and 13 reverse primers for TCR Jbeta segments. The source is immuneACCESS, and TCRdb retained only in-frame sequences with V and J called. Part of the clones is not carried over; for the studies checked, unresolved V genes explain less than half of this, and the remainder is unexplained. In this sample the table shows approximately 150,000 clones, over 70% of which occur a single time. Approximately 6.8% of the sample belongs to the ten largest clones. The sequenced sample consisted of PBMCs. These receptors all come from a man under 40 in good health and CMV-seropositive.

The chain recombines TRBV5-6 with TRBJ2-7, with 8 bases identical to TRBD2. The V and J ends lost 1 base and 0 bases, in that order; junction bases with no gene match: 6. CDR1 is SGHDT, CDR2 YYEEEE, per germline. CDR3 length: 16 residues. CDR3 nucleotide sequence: TGTGCCAGCAGCTTGCGGCCAGCGGGGGACTCCTACGAGCAGTACTTC. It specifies CASSLRPAGDSYEQYF.

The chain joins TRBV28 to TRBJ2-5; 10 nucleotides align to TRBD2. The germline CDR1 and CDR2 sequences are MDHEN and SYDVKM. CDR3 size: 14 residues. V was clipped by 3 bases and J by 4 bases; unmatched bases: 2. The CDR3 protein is CASSFLAGAETQYF. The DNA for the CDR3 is TGTGCCAGCAGTTTTCTAGCGGGAGCAGAGACCCAGTACTTC.